This TCR beta chain originates from a study of shared clonotypes between healthy human individuals. This clone was detected once. Its specificity is unknown. Trimming removed 0 bases from V and 8 bases from J; junction bases left unmatched: 5. The CDR3 contains 14 residues. Germline V CDR1 and CDR2: SGHDT, YYEEEE. Study-level results: Estimated richness was generally greater in naive than memory subsets. Non-shared clonotypes had lower generation probabilities than those shared by all four donors. Clonotype sharing across several donors was observed for about 4.8% of naive CD4 clonotypes.

TCRdb keeps only in-frame clones here, not all; method: immunoSEQ multiplex PCR. The data show roughly 590,000 clones, just under 97% seen once. The naive CD8 fraction comprised CD45RO-negative cells positively selected for CCR7 and excluded terminally differentiated effector memory CD45RA+ cells. Only Caucasian adults living in Nashville, Tennessee made up the donor group. The clonotype originates from a woman younger than 45 in good health. The source material was naive CD8+ T cells sorted from blood. V gene TRBV5-6 combines with J gene TRBJ1-2; 9 bases line up with TRBD1. Written as DNA, the CDR3 is TGTGCCAGCAGCTTGGACGGGACAGGGAAGGGCTACACCTTC. Its protein product is CASSLDGTGKGYTF.